A single TCR beta chain is shown here with its context. What it binds is not known. RNA extraction was followed by reverse transcription into cDNA, which acted as the sequencing template. TCRdb's copy holds only in-frame clones and misses some; the assay was immunoSEQ multiplex PCR. The sample carries fewer than 250,000 clones, 35% to 40% recorded once. The data are from a study of CD8+ T cells in alopecia areata. Overall study results and limits: Among the top 100, expanded CD8+ clones, as well as scalp clonality, were significantly decreased by tofacitinib.

The sample's treatment: oral pan-JAK inhibitor, 5-10 mg twice daily. PBMCs, the starting material, were the source of sorted CD4+ and CD8+ T cells. In germline, CDR1 is SGHTA, CDR2 FQGNSA. V was trimmed by 5 bases and J by 7 bases, leaving 17 bases between them. The CDR3 contains 14 residues. This sequence originates from a human donor with alopecia areata. The chain uses TRBV7-2 and TRBJ1-2; TRBD1 might be the D (5 bases). The starting material was CD4+ T cells sorted from blood, obtained around week 34, from a patient treated with tofacitinib. CDR3 residues: CASSQRGGSTGYTF. For the CDR3, the DNA is TGTGCCAGCAGCCAGAGGGGAGGGTCGACTGGCTACACCTTC.